This T cell receptor beta chain came from a study of tissue T cells after allogeneic stem cell transplantation. The CDR3 loop spans 14 amino acids. Per the germline V gene, CDR1 is NNHNN and CDR2 is SYGAGS (reference sequence). Time point: mouse harvest day 14 after allogeneic transplant. The graft held 10^6 splenic CD5+ T cells and 10^7 T-cell-depleted bone marrow cells. Sequencing used immunoSEQ multiplex PCR; TCRdb keeps in-frame clones, though not all of them. In the table there are about 1,700 clones, roughly 50% of which are singletons. As regards this clone: Germline and junction disagree at one end, which may indicate a read error. Gene names are mouse gene names. The read ends 1 residue shy of where the CDR3 ends; the end is completed using the germline J gene.

The gene calls are TRBV13-2 and TRBJ2-5; weak D call: TRBD1 (6 bases). The sequence derives from a female BALB/c mouse given C57BL/6 T cells with graft-versus-host disease after an allogeneic hematopoietic cell transplant. Sequencing was performed on gut tissue. The CDR3 bases that were read are TGTGCCAGCGGTGATAGGGGACAACAAGGCACCCAGTAC. It encodes CASGDRGQQGTQY. In full, the CDR3 reads CASGDRGQQGTQYF.